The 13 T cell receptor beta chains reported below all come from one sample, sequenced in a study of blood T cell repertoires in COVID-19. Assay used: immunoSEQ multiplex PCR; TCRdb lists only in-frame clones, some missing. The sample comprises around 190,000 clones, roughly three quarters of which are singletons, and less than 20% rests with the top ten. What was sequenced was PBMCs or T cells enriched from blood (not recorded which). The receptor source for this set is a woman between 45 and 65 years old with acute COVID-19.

The CDR3 loop is CASSIVADSNYGYTF. In DNA, the CDR3 is TGTGCCAGTAGTATAGTGGCGGATTCTAACTATGGCTACACCTTC. V and J are TRBV19 and TRBJ1-2; D is undetermined. This CDR3 is built from 15 residues. Germline V lookup: CDR1 LNHDA, CDR2 SQIVND (reference sequence). Deletions cut 1 base from V and 0 bases from J, with 9 bases between.

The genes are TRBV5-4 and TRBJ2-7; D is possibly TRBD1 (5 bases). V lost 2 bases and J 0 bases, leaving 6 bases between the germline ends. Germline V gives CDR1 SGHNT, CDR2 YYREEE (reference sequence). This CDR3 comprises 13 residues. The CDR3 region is CASSFRGSYEQYV. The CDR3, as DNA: TGTGCCAGCAGCTTTAGGGGCTCCTACGAGCAGTACGTC.

The CDR3: CASSRGTAASTDTQYF. CDR3 in DNA: TGTGCCAGTAGTAGGGGGACAGCAGCTAGCACAGATACGCAGTATTTT. The chain employs TRBV19 and TRBJ2-3; 7 bases align to TRBD1. This CDR3 has 16 residues. Per the germline V gene, CDR1 is LNHDA and CDR2 is SQIVND (reference sequence). Trimming took 4 bases from V and 0 from J; bases not matched to a gene: 7.

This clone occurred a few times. CDR3 DNA: TGTGCCAGCAGCCCCAGGGGAGGGGATGCTGGAAACACCATATATTTT. It specifies CASSPRGGDAGNTIYF. The rearrangement links TRBV7-9 to TRBJ1-3; possible D gene TRBD1, 6 bases. This CDR3 is 16 amino acids long. The V and J ends lost 5 bases and 2 bases respectively, with 16 bases between them. CDR1 is SEHNR, CDR2 FQNEAQ, per germline (reference sequence).

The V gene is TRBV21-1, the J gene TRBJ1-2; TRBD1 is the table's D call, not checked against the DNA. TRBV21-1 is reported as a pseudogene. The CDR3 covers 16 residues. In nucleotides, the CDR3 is TGTGCCAGCAGCAATTGTCGAATAACAGGGGGCCATGGCTACACCTTC. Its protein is CASSNCRITGGHGYTF.

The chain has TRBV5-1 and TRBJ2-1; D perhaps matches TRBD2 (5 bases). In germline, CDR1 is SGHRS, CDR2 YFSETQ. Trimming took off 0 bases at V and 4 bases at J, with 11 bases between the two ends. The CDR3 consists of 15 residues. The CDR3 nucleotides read TGCGCCAGCAGCTTGGTAAAGTCGGGGTACAATGAGCAGTTCTTC. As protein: CASSLVKSGYNEQFF.

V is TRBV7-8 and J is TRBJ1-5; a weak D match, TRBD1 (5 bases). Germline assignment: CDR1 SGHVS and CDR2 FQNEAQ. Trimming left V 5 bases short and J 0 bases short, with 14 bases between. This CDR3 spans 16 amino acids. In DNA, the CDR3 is TGTGCCAGCAGCATCCGGACACTTCATAGCAATCAGCCCCAGCATTTT. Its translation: CASSIRTLHSNQPQHF.

The CDR3 nucleotides read TGTGCCAGCAGCTTAGGGTTCGGGGGGGGCCATGGCTACACCTTC. Its protein is CASSLGFGGGHGYTF. V and J are TRBV7-8 and TRBJ1-2; maybe TRBD1 (6 bases). The CDR3 totals 15 residues. Trimming pared 1 base from V and 6 bases from J, leaving 15 bases between. Germline lookup yields CDR1 SGHVS and CDR2 FQNEAQ.

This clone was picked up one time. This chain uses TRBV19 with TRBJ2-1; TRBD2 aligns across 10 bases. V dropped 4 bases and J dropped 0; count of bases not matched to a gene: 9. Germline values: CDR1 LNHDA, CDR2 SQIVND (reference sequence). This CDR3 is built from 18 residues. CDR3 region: CASSTFLWTSGSYNEQFF. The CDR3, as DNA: TGTGCCAGTAGTACCTTCCTCTGGACTAGCGGCTCCTACAATGAGCAGTTCTTC.

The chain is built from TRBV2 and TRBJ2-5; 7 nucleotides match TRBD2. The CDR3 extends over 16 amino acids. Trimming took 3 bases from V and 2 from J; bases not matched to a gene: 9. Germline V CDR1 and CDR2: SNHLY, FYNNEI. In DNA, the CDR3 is TGTGCCAGCAGTGAGGCGGTTGCGGGGGTTCAAGAGACCCAGTACTTC. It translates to CASSEAVAGVQETQYF.

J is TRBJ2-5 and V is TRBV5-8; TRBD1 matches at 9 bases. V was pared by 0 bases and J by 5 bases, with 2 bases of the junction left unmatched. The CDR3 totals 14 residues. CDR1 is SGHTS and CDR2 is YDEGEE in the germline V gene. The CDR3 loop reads CASSLGTGVETQYF. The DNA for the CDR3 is TGTGCCAGCAGCTTGGGGACAGGGGTGGAGACCCAGTACTTC.

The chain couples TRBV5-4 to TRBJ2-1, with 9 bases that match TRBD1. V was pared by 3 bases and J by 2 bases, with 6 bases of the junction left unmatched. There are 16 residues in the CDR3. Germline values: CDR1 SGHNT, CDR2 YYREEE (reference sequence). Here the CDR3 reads CASSSSGTGTYNEQFF. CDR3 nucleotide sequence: TGTGCCAGCAGCTCCTCCGGGACAGGGACCTACAATGAGCAGTTCTTC.

CDR3 sequence reads: CASTPGAGTNQPQHF. In nucleotides, the CDR3 is TGTGCCAGCACCCCAGGGGCAGGCACCAATCAGCCCCAGCATTTT. The chain carries TRBV28 and TRBJ1-5; weak D call: TRBD1 (6 bases). V lost 7 bases, J lost 3 bases, and 16 bases lay in between. CDR3 size: 15 residues. Looked up from germline, CDR1 is MDHEN and CDR2 is SYDVKM.